These 28 T cell receptor beta chains originate from one sample sequenced in a study of T cell responses to AZD1222 COVID-19 vaccine. Produced via immunoSEQ multiplex PCR; TCRdb's table is partial and in-frame only. The data contain under 150,000 clones, about 92% of them singletons. The input for sequencing was peripheral blood, taken on day 0 of AZD1222 vaccination. The receptors were gathered from an adult in good health.

The chain has TRBV14 and TRBJ2-3; TRBD2 agrees at 8 bases. CDR1 and CDR2 (germline): SGHDN, FVKESK. The CDR3 has 15 amino acids. With 5 bases clipped from V and 2 bases from J, the junction kept 6 bases outside the gene matches. The chain's CDR3 is CASSTLGGATDTQYF. The CDR3 DNA reads as TGTGCCAGCAGCACCCTCGGGGGGGCCACAGATACGCAGTATTTT.

This clone was picked up one time. The rearrangement joins TRBV7-2 to TRBJ2-3, with D tentatively TRBD1 (5 bases). The CDR3 sequence is 15 residues long. Trimming took off 1 base at V and 4 bases at J, with 12 bases between the two ends. CDR1 SGHTA and CDR2 FQGNSA come from the germline V gene. In nucleotides, the CDR3 is TGTGCCAGCAGCTTAGTTCAGGGCAAGGCAGATACGCAGTATTTT. It specifies CASSLVQGKADTQYF.

The chain uses TRBV30 and TRBJ2-7; a weak D match, TRBD1 (6 bases). Germline CDR1 reads GTSNPN; CDR2 reads SVGIG (reference sequence). V was pared by 2 bases and J by 3 bases, with 14 bases between. CDR3 size: 14 residues. CDR3 protein: CAWSFGQRFYEQYF. DNA for the CDR3: TGTGCCTGGAGTTTTGGACAGCGATTCTACGAGCAGTACTTC. Complete variable domain (other parts from reference TRBV30 and TRBJ2-7): SQTIHQWPATLVQPVGSPLSLECTVEGTSNPNLYWYRQAAGRGLQLLFYSVGIGQISSEVPQNLSASRPQDRQFILSSKKLLLSDSGFYLCAWSFGQRFYEQYFGPGTRLTVT.

V usage is TRBV19 and J usage is TRBJ2-1; TRBD2 might be the D (7 bases). The germline gives CDR1 LNHDA, CDR2 SQIVND (reference sequence). The CDR3 is made up of 14 amino acids. V gave up 8 bases and J gave up 8 bases, with 19 bases separating them. CDR3 region: CASEAGASRDEQFF. CDR3 sequence (DNA): TGTGCCAGTGAGGCGGGGGCCTCACGAGATGAGCAGTTCTTC.

The rearrangement joins TRBV18 to TRBJ2-5; TRBD2 matches at 11 bases. CDR1 is KGHSH and CDR2 is LQKENI in the germline V gene. Germline trimming cut 6 bases from V and 4 bases from J; bases unmatched to any gene: 4. The CDR3 extends over 14 amino acids. CDR3 coding DNA: TGTGCCAGCTCCGCCCTAGCGGGAGGAGAGACCCAGTACTTC. Protein sequence: CASSALAGGETQYF.

V is TRBV4-3 and J is TRBJ1-1; 8 positions match TRBD1. This CDR3 is 15 amino acids long. V gave up 0 bases and J gave up 4 bases; unmatched junction bases: 4. CDR1 and CDR2 (germline): LGHNA, YSLEER. The CDR3 protein is CASSQDRTGITEAFF. The CDR3 region has the DNA TGCGCCAGCAGCCAAGATCGGACAGGGATCACTGAAGCTTTCTTT.

The J gene is TRBJ2-7, the V gene TRBV5-1; 15 bases line up with TRBD2. Unmatched junction bases numbered 2, after V lost 3 bases and J lost 4 bases. In germline, CDR1 is SGHRS, CDR2 YFSETQ. This CDR3 region has 15 residues. CDR3 nucleotides: TGCGCCAGCAGCTCGGGACTAGCGGGAGGTTACGAGCAGTACTTC. Protein: CASSSGLAGGYEQYF.

The chain has TRBV20-1 and TRBJ2-5, with TRBD2 identical over 11 bases. This CDR3 spans 17 amino acids. J lost 2 bases, V lost 3 bases, and 11 bases had no gene match. Germline loops: CDR1 DFQATT, CDR2 SNEGSKA (reference sequence). This CDR3 reads CSASSLAGGTLQETQYF. The CDR3 region has the DNA TGCAGTGCTAGTTCCCTAGCGGGAGGCACGTTACAAGAGACCCAGTACTTC.

The DNA for the CDR3 is TGTGCCAGCAGCTTAGGCAGGACTAGCGGGACTGCCTACGAGCAGTACTTC. Translated: CASSLGRTSGTAYEQYF. The chain employs TRBV7-8 and TRBJ2-7, with 12 bases that match TRBD2. Losses at the gene ends were 1 base for V and 2 bases for J; bases not matched to a gene: 6. The CDR3 extends over 17 amino acids. Germline V gene sequence: CDR1 SGHVS, CDR2 FQNEAQ. The whole variable domain, remainder taken from reference TRBV7-8 and TRBJ2-7, is GAGVSQSPRYKVAKRGQDVALRCDPISGHVSLFWYQQALGQGPEFLTYFQNEAQLDKSGLPSDRFFAERPEGSVSTLKIQRTQQEDSAVYLCASSLGRTSGTAYEQYFGPGTRLTVT.

The V and J genes are TRBV7-2 and TRBJ2-5; tentative D call: TRBD1 (6 bases). Trimming removed 3 bases from V and 2 bases from J, with 13 bases in between. Germline CDR1 reads SGHTA; CDR2 reads FQGNSA. This CDR3 region has 15 residues. DNA for the CDR3: TGTGCCAGCAGCTTCGACCTGGGGGCACAAGAGACCCAGTACTTC. Its translation: CASSFDLGAQETQYF.

The chain carries TRBV6-5 and TRBJ1-2; D remains unclear. V dropped 6 bases and J dropped 8 bases, with 13 bases sitting between them. The germline gives CDR1 MNHEY, CDR2 SVGAGI. CDR3 size: 12 residues. CDR3 loop: CASRTKVGGYTF. The CDR3, as DNA: TGTGCCAGCAGAACTAAGGTGGGCGGCTACACCTTC.

The CDR3 here is CASNRQGKEWGYTF. The DNA of the CDR3 is TGTGCCAGCAATAGACAGGGAAAGGAATGGGGCTACACCTTC. The chain has TRBV6-5 and TRBJ1-2; 7 bases line up with TRBD1. The ends lost 7 bases at V and 8 bases at J; junction bases unmatched: 13. CDR1 is MNHEY, CDR2 SVGAGI, per germline. This CDR3 comprises 14 residues.

V and J are TRBV3-1 (or the pseudogene TRBV3-2) and TRBJ2-7, with a tentative D call TRBD2 (6 bases). Trimming shortened V by 4 bases and J by 3 bases, and 19 bases separated the two germline ends. The length of the CDR3 is 16 residues. Germline V CDR1 and CDR2: LGHDT, YNNKEL (reference sequence). The CDR3 loop reads CASSRFMGGSGYEQYF. CDR3 DNA sequence: TGTGCCAGCAGCCGGTTTATGGGGGGATCGGGCTACGAGCAGTACTTC.

The V and J genes are TRBV4-2 and TRBJ1-5; 10 bases match TRBD1. Germline loops: CDR1 LGHNA, CDR2 YNFKEQ. Unmatched junction bases numbered 7, after V lost 0 bases and J lost 8 bases. The CDR3 extends over 16 amino acids. CDR3 nucleotide sequence: TGTGCCAGCAGCCAAGAAAAGGACAGGGGGGTCGAGCCCCAGCATTTT. It codes for CASSQEKDRGVEPQHF.

This clone was detected once. The chain has TRBV18 and TRBJ2-1, with 8 nucleotides matching TRBD2. The CDR3 is 14 amino acids. CDR1 KGHSH and CDR2 LQKENI come from the germline V gene. The trim removed 8 bases at V and 2 bases at J, leaving 5 bases unmatched. The CDR3 sequence: CASELAETYNEQFF. CDR3 coding DNA: TGTGCCAGCGAACTAGCGGAGACCTACAATGAGCAGTTCTTC.

V gene TRBV14 combines with J gene TRBJ2-5; D may be TRBD2 (6 bases). CDR1 and CDR2 (germline): SGHDN, FVKESK. This CDR3 comprises 17 residues. V lost 1 base and J 5 bases, leaving 20 bases between the germline ends. CDR3 in DNA: TGTGCCAGCAGCCAAGGGGCGGGACTCCGGACATGGGAGACCCAGTACTTC. Protein product: CASSQGAGLRTWETQYF.

V gene TRBV12-3 or TRBV12-4 combines with J gene TRBJ2-7; D is unclear. The V end lost 3 bases, the J end lost 4 bases, and 10 bases lay between the germline ends. The CDR3 loop spans 13 amino acids. For the CDR3, the DNA is TGTGCCAGCAGTTTGGCCCTTCGGTACGAGCAGTACTTC. Translating it yields CASSLALRYEQYF.

The chain employs TRBV10-3 and TRBJ2-7; a possible D gene is TRBD1 (5 bases). The length of the CDR3 is 11 residues. V was clipped by 3 bases and J by 5 bases, with 5 bases between them. Germline lookup yields CDR1 ENHRY and CDR2 SYGVKD. For the CDR3, the DNA is TGTGCCATCAGTGACAGGGACGAGCAGTACTTC. Its protein product is CAISDRDEQYF.

V is TRBV6-5 and J is TRBJ1-2; D call uncertain. CDR1 and CDR2 from the germline V gene are MNHEY and SVGAGI. The CDR3 spans 15 residues. The ends were cut back, 5 bases at V and 1 base at J, with 14 bases in the middle. The CDR3: CASSPSRALNYGYTF. CDR3 bases: TGTGCCAGCAGTCCCAGTCGCGCCCTTAACTATGGCTACACCTTC.

This clone has just one count. The rearrangement joins TRBV5-8 to TRBJ2-1; weak D call: TRBD2 (6 bases). Trimming took 3 bases from V and 8 from J, leaving 24 bases between them. This CDR3 comprises 17 residues. Germline loops: CDR1 SGHTS, CDR2 YDEGEE. This chain's CDR3 is CASSSGPSDWVSDEQFF. In DNA form, the CDR3 reads TGTGCCAGCAGCTCAGGGCCTAGCGATTGGGTTTCAGATGAGCAGTTCTTC.

This clone was seen once. V is TRBV4-1 and J is TRBJ1-5, with D possibly TRBD1 on 5 matching bases. The V gene's germline CDR1 is MGHRA and CDR2 YSYEKL. V was trimmed by 4 bases and J by 4 bases, leaving 14 bases between them. CDR3 length equals 15 residues. The CDR3 coding sequence is TGCGCCAGCAGCCGCGCTCTGACAGAGAATCAGCCCCAGCATTTT. Translating it yields CASSRALTENQPQHF.

The gene calls are TRBV6-2 or TRBV6-3 and TRBJ2-6; D is unresolved. V lost 2 bases to trimming and J lost 4 bases, with 3 bases between them. Germline CDR1 reads MNHEY; CDR2 reads SVGEGT. This CDR3 is 13 amino acids long. CDR3: CASSYLGANVLTF. The CDR3 DNA follows: TGTGCCAGCAGTTACCTGGGGGCCAACGTCCTGACTTTC.

The V gene is TRBV27, the J gene TRBJ1-5; no firm D call. The CDR3 spans 14 residues. Germline CDR1 is MNHEY and CDR2 is SMNVEV (reference sequence). V lost 5 bases to trimming and J lost 6 bases, with 14 bases between them. The CDR3 coding sequence is TGTGCCAGCAGTAGTAGTCTTTTGGGTCAGCCCCAGCATTTT. This gives the protein CASSSSLLGQPQHF.

This clone was detected once. V is TRBV9 and J is TRBJ2-7; tentatively, D is TRBD1 (5 bases). Germline CDR1 is SGDLS and CDR2 is YYNGEE. The CDR3 spans 13 residues. The V gene lost 0 bases and the J gene lost 3 bases, with 7 bases spanning the gap. The CDR3 sequence is CASSVGQNYEQYF. DNA of the CDR3: TGTGCCAGCAGCGTAGGACAGAACTACGAGCAGTACTTC.

CDR3 nucleotide sequence: TGCGCCAGCAGCCAAGATCTTGGTGGGGGGCAGTCCGCTAATTCACCCCTCCACTTT. Its translation: CASSQDLGGGQSANSPLHF. This chain joins TRBV4-1 and TRBJ1-6, with a tentative D call TRBD1 (6 bases). The CDR3 contains 19 residues. Germline CDR1 MGHRA, CDR2 YSYEKL. V lost 0 bases, J lost 6 bases, and 21 bases lay in between.

The chain combines TRBV5-6 with TRBJ1-2; the match to TRBD1 covers 10 bases. Germline V gives CDR1 SGHDT, CDR2 YYEEEE. The junction had 10 bases not matched to a gene; V was cut back by 7 bases and J by 1 base. CDR3 size: 16 residues. The CDR3 loop reads CASRDRGAGVNYGYTF. CDR3 in DNA: TGTGCCAGCCGGGACAGGGGCGCTGGGGTTAACTATGGCTACACCTTC.

The V call is TRBV7-2, the J call TRBJ2-5, with a tentative D call TRBD2 (7 bases). The CDR3 contains 16 residues. Germline values: CDR1 SGHTA, CDR2 FQGNSA. V lost 2 bases and J 4 bases, leaving 17 bases between the germline ends. In DNA form, the CDR3 reads TGTGCCAGCAGCTTACCCCTCGGGGGGCGCGGAGAGACCCAGTACTTC. This encodes CASSLPLGGRGETQYF.

This rearrangement joins TRBV5-6 to TRBJ2-1, with 7 bases that match TRBD2. Germline V gene data show CDR1 as SGHDT and CDR2 as YYEEEE. V lost 1 base to trimming and J lost 2 bases; unmatched junction nucleotides: 12. The CDR3 runs to 18 residues. The CDR3 sequence: CASSLSSLAAGPYNEQFF. Written as DNA, the CDR3 is TGTGCCAGCAGCTTGTCTTCCCTAGCGGCGGGACCCTACAATGAGCAGTTCTTC.